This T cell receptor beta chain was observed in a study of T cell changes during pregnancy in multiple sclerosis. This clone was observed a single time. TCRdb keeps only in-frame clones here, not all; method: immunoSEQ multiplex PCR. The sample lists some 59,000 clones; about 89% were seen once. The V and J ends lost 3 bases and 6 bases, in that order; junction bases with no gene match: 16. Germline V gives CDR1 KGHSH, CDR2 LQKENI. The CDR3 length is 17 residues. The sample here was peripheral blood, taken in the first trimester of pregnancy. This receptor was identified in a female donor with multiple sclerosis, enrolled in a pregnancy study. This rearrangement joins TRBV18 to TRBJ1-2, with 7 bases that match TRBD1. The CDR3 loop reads CASSPRDSSVSSDGYTF. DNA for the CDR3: TGTGCCAGCTCACCTCGGGACAGCAGCGTGAGTAGTGATGGCTACACCTTC.